The clone carrying this T cell receptor beta chain was seen more than once but under ten times. Antigen: not known. Alongside a J-beta primer mix, a sample-barcoded 5' primer served in a second PCR lasting 7 to 11 cycles. A tag from a template-switch adaptor with 12 random nucleotides marked each cDNA molecule. Every individual sample yielded 2.5 million or more paired-end reads (each containing CDR3). Each CDR3 protein gets one entry after TCRdb re-called the 5' RACE reads with MiXCR. The sample holds some 1 million distinct CDR3 sequences, 45% seen once. This specimen comes from a study of blood T cells in healthy people across ages. Whole-study findings and limits: More naive CD4+ cells and higher diversity were found in long-lived than in aged donors.

Germline CDR1 is DFQATT and CDR2 is SNEGSKA (reference sequence). The CDR3 extends over 14 amino acids. Between the trimmed V and J ends, which lost 1 base and 4 bases, there was a span of 13 bases. The sequencing sample was made of blood. This rearrangement joins TRBV20-1 to TRBJ1-2; unclear D gene. The source is a woman between 55 and 75 years old in good health. The CDR3 coding sequence is TGCAGTGCTAGAGGCGTCCGGGCGACCTATGGCTACACCTTC. This encodes CSARGVRATYGYTF.